The entry that follows covers one T cell receptor (beta chain) sequence. This clone was observed once. What antigen it recognizes has not been identified. Per-nucleotide qualities are absent, and no much larger clonotype sits a single base away. The record originates from a study of long-term antiretroviral therapy in people with HIV (dated by TCRdb to between 2021 and 2024). At the level of the whole study: The earliest samples were collected roughly a decade before the 2015 WHO recommendation for immediate ART, at a time when ART was usually postponed until CD4 counts fell. Whether ART initiation and durable HIV suppression were associated with changes in peripheral blood TRB repertoire composition and diversity was tested in a retrospective serial study. The cohort contributed 150 to 200 cryopreserved PBMC samples from fewer than 35 adults with confirmed HIV infection, collected serially over a mean of about 6 years (range 1-12). About 35% of the 30 participants with HIV were female. No cross-contamination during QIAcube processing turned up in test extractions that ran a monoclonal T-cell line alongside 30 or so polyclonal samples. Broad study findings and their caveats: At every time point, the repertoire was dominated by expanded TRB clones first identified before ART initiation, although this dominance fluctuated and, in many PLHIV, declined after ART. The samples span the years 2004 to 2017, and the ART regimens used may be less effective than current regimens. Inferences about post-ART repertoire changes are limited because no data were available on ART adherence, viral resistance or therapy changes. ART initiation was associated with a significant increase in TRB diversity, but diversity stayed significantly below transplant donor controls even after long-term ART. Because pre-ART samples had limited cell numbers, profiling was done on unsorted PBMC rather than on sorted CD4+ and CD8+ T cells. Because PBMC availability was limited, only the TCR beta chain was sequenced, with no alpha chain pairing. HIV repertoires had narrower CDR3 length ranges than controls, and the network structure suggested an antigen-experienced repertoire that shifted only slightly toward naive after ART.

The immunoSEQ hsTCRB v3.0 assay was used at survey level resolution for TRB variable region sequencing. The targeted TRB sequencing depth was about 40,000-50,000 T-cell genomes per sample. An Illumina MiSeq with a v3 150-cycle kit was used to sequence the pooled TRB libraries. Under the source paper's analysis protocol: Analysis of repertoires was carried out in R inside a reproducible Nextflow workflow spanning QC, data transformation and analysis. LymphoSeq2, an R package for exploring AIRR-Seq data, was used to implement the custom analyses. Four samples that yielded fewer than 5000 total TRB sequences were excluded, so that fewer than 200 HIV repertoires were analyzed. Of the roughly 180 retained HIV repertoires, almost 60 were collected before and around 130 after ART initiation. Repertoires were downsampled to 5000 TRB nucleotide sequences, with summary statistics averaged over 100 downsampling iterations. Only TRB sequences with CDR3 regions of at least seven amino acids were retained for analysis. Diversity was measured with a Shannon entropy-derived clonality score and the Gini coefficient. In the repertoire networks, any two of the top 5000 CDR3 amino acid sequences were linked whenever the two sequences differed by an edit distance of one. Antigen specificity groups and MHC restriction were predicted for TRB CDR3 amino acid sequences with GLIPH2. To flag known associations with CMV, EBV, HIV or tissue antigens, CDR3 amino acid sequences were compared against VDJdb and McPAS-TCR. Pre-ART, post-ART and control groups were compared with Wilcoxon signed-rank tests and Holm-Bonferroni correction. In TCRdb, the immuneACCESS table is reduced to in-frame sequences with V and J assigned. These tables do not hold every clone; where another copy was compared, an unresolved V gene accounts for under half, and the others remain unexplained. That table furnishes V, J and clone size, whereas the DNA furnished D and trimming. This sample has about 30,000 clones in its table, and approximately 84% of those were observed once. The ten top clones hold approximately 0.93% of the sample.

Participants were included only if at least one PBMC sample before ART initiation and at least two post-ART samples were available. Every participant with HIV received treatment in the United States of America. Before DNA extraction, cryopreserved samples containing roughly 1-10 million PBMC were thawed and washed. At the time of the earliest PBMC sample for each participant with HIV, ages ranged from about 20 to 55 years. PBMC samples from each participant spanned 1-4 timepoints before ART initiation and 2-8 timepoints after ART initiation, with a median of 7 samples. Serial HIV viral load, CD4+ T-cell count, ART history and demographic data were obtained for every participant. Genomic DNA was extracted from unsorted PBMC with a Qiagen kit on a QIAcube, with processing performed in batches of 12 samples. The sample here was unsorted PBMCs, taken 2 years after starting antiretroviral therapy. The sequence came from a man in his forties or fifties with HIV.

The CDR3 loop reads CAWSVLPTQETQYF. The nucleotide sequence reads TGTGCCTGGAGTGTACTCCCAACCCAAGAGACCCAGTACTTC. This chain is built from TRBV30 and TRBJ2-5; confidence is insufficient to name the D gene. CDR1 and CDR2, per the germline V gene (reference sequence), are GTSNPN and SVGIG. V is pared back by 0 bases and J by 1 base, with 9 bases lying between the germline termini. The CDR3 spans 14 residues, from the cysteine through the phenylalanine. Only the CDR3 DNA stays, 42 bases, in frame from base 1.